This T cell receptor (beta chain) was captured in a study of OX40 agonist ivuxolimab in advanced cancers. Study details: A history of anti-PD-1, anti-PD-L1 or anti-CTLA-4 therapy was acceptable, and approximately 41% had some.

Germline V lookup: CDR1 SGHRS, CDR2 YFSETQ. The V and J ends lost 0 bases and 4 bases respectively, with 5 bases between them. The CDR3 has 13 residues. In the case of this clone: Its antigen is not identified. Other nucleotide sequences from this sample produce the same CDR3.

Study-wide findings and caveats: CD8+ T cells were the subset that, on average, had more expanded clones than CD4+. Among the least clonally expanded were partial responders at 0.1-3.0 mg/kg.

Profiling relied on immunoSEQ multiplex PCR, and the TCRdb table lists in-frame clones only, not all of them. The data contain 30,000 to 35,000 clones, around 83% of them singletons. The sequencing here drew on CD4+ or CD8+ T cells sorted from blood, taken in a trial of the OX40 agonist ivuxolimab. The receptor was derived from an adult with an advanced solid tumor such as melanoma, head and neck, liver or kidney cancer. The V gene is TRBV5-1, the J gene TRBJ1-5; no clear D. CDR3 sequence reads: CASSLVGNQPQHF. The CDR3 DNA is TGCGCCAGCAGCTTGGTGGGAAATCAGCCCCAGCATTTT.